The T cell receptor beta chain under discussion was sequenced for a study of cytomegalovirus exposure and HLA in healthy donors. Across the whole study: Out of about 190 million T cells, an earlier analysis found roughly 100 million unique TCR beta sequences in total.

Findings of the study overall: The likely explanation for a cluster of highly shared sequence variants was sequencing artifact.

A multiplex PCR was run with 60 Vbeta primers and 13 Jbeta primers. Some clones are missing from TCRdb's copy, which holds only in-frame ones; the method was immunoSEQ multiplex PCR. The top ten clones hold 4.5% to 5% of a sample with around 150,000 clones, approximately 77% of them seen once. Comment on this clone: As yet, its antigen is unknown.

Germline trimming cut 6 bases from V and 4 bases from J; bases unmatched to any gene: 12. This CDR3 region has 16 residues. The V gene's germline CDR1 is SNHLY and CDR2 FYNNEI. The sample was PBMCs. The gene calls are TRBV2 and TRBJ2-3, with TRBD2 identical over 8 bases. The receptor was isolated from a woman aged 50 to 65 in good health and CMV-seronegative. The CDR3 DNA is TGTGCCAGCAGCGCTCGACGCGGGGGGTCGTCAGATACGCAGTATTTT. Translation gives CASSARRGGSSDTQYF.